This T cell receptor beta chain was recorded in a study of shared clonotypes between healthy human individuals. Worth noting for this clone: Its antigen is undetermined.

J gave up 3 bases and V 5 bases, and 4 bases lay outside the gene matches. Germline-derived CDR1 and CDR2 are SNHLY and FYNNEI. CDR3 length equals 14 residues. Study-wide results and caveats: Around 4.9% of naive CD4 clonotypes were shared across a handful of donors. Generally, naive subsets (rather than memory subsets) showed larger estimated richness.

Investigators spread the genomic DNA of each subset evenly over several immunoSEQ plates. Generated by immunoSEQ multiplex PCR, the TCRdb table keeps only in-frame clones and is missing some. The table has over 2 million clones, roughly 92% seen once; the top ten hold approximately 0.41%. This chain joins TRBV2 and TRBJ2-7, with TRBD1 identical over 10 bases. The sample taken for sequencing was naive CD4+ T cells from PBMCs. As for subset: CD45RA+ positively selected. This clonotype was sampled from a man between 18 and 35 years old in good health. Some clones in this sample may be carry-over from other donors' samples. The CDR3 reads CASSPGQGYYEQYF. CDR3 DNA sequence: TGTGCCAGCAGTCCGGGACAGGGGTACTACGAGCAGTACTTC.